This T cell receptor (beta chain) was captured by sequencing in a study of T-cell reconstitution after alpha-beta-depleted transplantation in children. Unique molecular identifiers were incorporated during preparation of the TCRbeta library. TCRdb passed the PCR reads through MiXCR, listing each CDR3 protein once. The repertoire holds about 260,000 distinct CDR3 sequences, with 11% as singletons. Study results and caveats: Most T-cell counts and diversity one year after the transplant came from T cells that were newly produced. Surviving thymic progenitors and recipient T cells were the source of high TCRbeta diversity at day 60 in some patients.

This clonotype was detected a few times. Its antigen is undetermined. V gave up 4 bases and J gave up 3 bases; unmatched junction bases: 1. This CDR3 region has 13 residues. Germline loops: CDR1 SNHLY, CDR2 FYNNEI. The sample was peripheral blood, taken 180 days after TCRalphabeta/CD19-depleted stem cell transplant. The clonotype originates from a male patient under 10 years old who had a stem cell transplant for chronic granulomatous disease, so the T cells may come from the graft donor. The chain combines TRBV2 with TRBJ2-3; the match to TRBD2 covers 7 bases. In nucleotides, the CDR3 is TGTGCCAGCAGTGTTAGCGGGACAGATACGCAGTATTTT. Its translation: CASSVSGTDTQYF.